This entry features one TCR beta chain sequence. Its cognate antigen has yet to be identified. No much larger clone is present one base from it, and per-base qualities are unavailable. The data originate from a study of lymphopenia after photon versus proton radiotherapy (dated by TCRdb to the late 2010s). Looking at the study overall: The study compared the immunological effects of photon versus proton radiation therapy in patients with gastrointestinal tumors who developed high-grade lymphopenia. The cohort comprised 20 or so patients with gastrointestinal tumors who received either photon or proton therapy and then developed lymphopenia. The study aimed to characterize how the two radiation modalities differ in their impact on the immune system.

The protocol used for the library was the immunoSEQ multiplex PCR assay. T cell repertoires were profiled by deep sequencing of rearranged TCR beta loci, alongside multiparametric flow cytometry. This immuneACCESS table, as held by TCRdb, lists in-frame sequences with V and J called but not all clones. Of the missing ones, under half trace to an unresolved V gene in checked studies; the others have no known cause. This sample is represented by 29,000 or so clones; about 87% of them were singletons. The top ten hold more than 45% of the sample. Summary of the overall study and its limitations: Among patients across the cohort who died, overall survival time showed an inverse correlation with a larger post-nadir drop in TCR diversity. After the lymphocyte count nadir, photon-treated repertoires showed oligoclonal expansion, especially of CD8+ Temra cells, which drove the drop in diversity. The authors looked at the survival association only in patients who died, and they framed better survival with proton therapy as a possibility rather than a demonstrated result. During treatment, patients who received proton therapy stayed relatively stable, whereas patients who received photon therapy lost naive T cells and TCR diversity and gained effector/memory populations.

The CDR3 has 12 amino acids, counting the end cysteine and phenylalanine. This entry keeps only the CDR3 DNA: 36 bases, framed from base 1. Relative to germline, V is 5 bases shorter and J is 5 bases shorter, with 9 bases between their ends. Per the germline V gene, MNHEY is the CDR1 and SVGAGI is the CDR2. The chain employs TRBV6-5 and TRBJ1-2; TRBD1 is a possible D gene, resting on 5 matching bases. The material sequenced was peripheral blood, taken from a patient treated with proton-based radiotherapy. This clonotype was sampled from a woman aged 60-70 years with cholangiocarcinoma. Some clones in this sample may be carry-over from other donors' samples. The nucleotide sequence reads as follows: TGTGCCAGCAGTGCGGGACCTTATGGCTACACCTTC. Its protein is CASSAGPYGYTF.